One T cell receptor (beta chain) is described in this entry. This sample stems from a study of shared clonotypes between healthy human individuals. TCRdb's copy holds only in-frame clones and misses some; the assay was immunoSEQ multiplex PCR. This sample has about 2.2 million clones, with over 85% found just once. CD45RO-negative CD8 cells positively selected for CCR7 made up the naive population, which excluded terminally differentiated effector memory CD45RA+ cells. The CDR3 contains 15 residues. V lost 3 bases and J lost 2, with 11 bases in between. Germline lookup yields CDR1 ENHRY and CDR2 SYGVKD.

The chain employs TRBV10-3 and TRBJ1-3; D gene ambiguous. Sequencing was carried out using naive CD8+ T cells from PBMCs. The receptor was derived from a man between 18 and 29 years old in good health. Some clones in this sample may be carry-over from other donors' samples. CDR3 nucleotides: TGTGCCATCAGTGAAAGGGAGGGCCCTGGAAACACCATATATTTT. Translated: CAISEREGPGNTIYF.